A selection of T cell receptor beta chains follows, all from one sample in a study of blood T cell repertoires in COVID-19. Method: immunoSEQ multiplex PCR; TCRdb's copy keeps in-frame clones and lacks some. The table has 270,000 or so clones, around nine tenths seen once. The specimen was peripheral blood. All receptors come from a man aged 40-55 years with active or convalescent COVID-19. Both conserved end residues are part of each CDR3. The D gene is left open where the match is weak. Only part of the rows carry a size: once, few, many, or a class if the clone is expanded.

TRBV5-6,-,-,TRBJ2-7,11,CASSEDTQQYF,TGTGCCAGCAGCGAGGACACCCAGCAGTACTTC
TRBV27,-,-,TRBJ1-6,14,CASAPTGYNSPLHF,TGTGCCAGCGCCCCAACGGGGTATAATTCACCCCTCCACTTT
TRBV4-2,-,-,TRBJ2-3,11,CASQREDTQYF,TGTGCCAGCCAACGGGAAGATACGCAGTATTTT
TRBV29-1,TRBD2,once,TRBJ2-3,18,CSVLPWRTSGESTDTQYF,TGCAGCGTTCTTCCCTGGCGGACTAGCGGAGAAAGCACAGATACGCAGTATTTT
TRBV24-1,-,-,TRBJ2-1,12,CATSRGGNEQFF,TGTGCCACCAGTAGGGGAGGCAATGAGCAGTTCTTC
TRBV2,-,-,TRBJ2-1,11,CASSEGGWRIF,TGTGCCAGCAGTGAAGGGGGCTGGCGGATCTTC
TRBV7-3,-,-,TRBJ1-6,13,CASSPGANSPLHF,TGTGCCAGCAGCCCTGGGGCGAATTCACCCCTCCACTTT
TRBV27,-,-,TRBJ2-1,14,CASSLRRTPNEQFF,TGTGCCAGCAGTTTAAGGAGGACCCCCAATGAGCAGTTCTTC
TRBV2,-,-,TRBJ2-1,12,CASRADRNEQFF,TGTGCCAGCAGGGCTGACAGGAATGAGCAGTTCTTC
TRBV25-1,TRBD1,-,TRBJ2-5,15,CASSEYTGTEETQYF,TGTGCCAGCAGTGAATATACAGGGACAGAAGAGACCCAGTACTTC
TRBV30,-,-,TRBJ2-5,13,CAWSTGLRRAQYF,TGTGCCTGGAGTACTGGACTACGTCGGGCCCAGTACTTC
TRBV4-1,-,-,TRBJ1-2,14,CASSQGPQGYGYTF,TGCGCCAGCAGCCAAGGGCCCCAGGGGTATGGCTACACCTTC
TRBV30,-,few,TRBJ1-5,14,CAWSRGSGNQPQHF,TGTGCCTGGAGTAGGGGATCGGGCAATCAGCCCCAGCATTTT
TRBV5-1,TRBD1,-,TRBJ2-7,13,CATSPGTGAEQYF,TGCGCCACCAGTCCCGGGACAGGGGCCGAGCAGTACTTC
TRBV3-1/TRBV3-2,-,-,TRBJ2-7,12,CASSRGAYEQYF,TGTGCCAGCAGCCGAGGCGCCTACGAGCAGTACTTC
TRBV4-1,TRBD2,-,TRBJ2-1,17,CASSQDGGRAGSGEQFF,TGCGCCAGCAGCCAAGATGGCGGGAGGGCCGGGTCGGGTGAGCAGTTCTTC
TRBV3-1/TRBV3-2,-,once,TRBJ1-3,14,CASSQEGAGNTIYF,TGTGCCAGCAGCCAAGAGGGCGCGGGAAACACCATATATTTT
TRBV28,-,-,TRBJ1-1,15,CASSLPPRANTEAFF,TGTGCCAGCAGTTTACCCCCGCGGGCGAACACTGAAGCTTTCTTT
TRBV9,-,-,TRBJ1-2,16,CASSDNPARALYGYTF,TGTGCCAGCAGCGACAACCCGGCCAGGGCCTTATATGGCTACACCTTC
TRBV5-1,-,-,TRBJ1-5,16,CASSLVPGEVNQPQHF,TGCGCCAGCAGCTTGGTGCCAGGGGAAGTGAATCAGCCCCAGCATTTT
TRBV7-9,-,-,TRBJ2-5,17,CASSSLRGAVVDETQYF,TGTGCCAGCAGCTCCCTTCGTGGCGCGGTTGTAGACGAGACCCAGTACTTC